The rows below give T cell receptor beta chains drawn from one sample of a study of Ad26.COV2.S vaccination and SARS-CoV-2 variants. The assay was immunoSEQ multiplex PCR, and TCRdb's table has in-frame clones only and misses some. The repertoire holds roughly 380,000 clones, with roughly 88% as singletons. The source was peripheral blood, collected in a trial of Ad26.COV2.S vaccine versus placebo. The receptors were gathered from a person aged 18-65 years who received the Ad26.COV2.S COVID-19 vaccine or a placebo. Each CDR3 is given with its conserved first and last residue. Fields, in order: J gene, D gene, V gene, clone size, CDR3 protein, CDR3 DNA. A D gene is named only where the DNA matches it firmly. Only some rows state a clone size, as once, few, many or a class for expanded clones.

j_call: TRBJ1-1; d_call: .; v_call: TRBV2; clone_size: .; cdr3_aa: CASAGDEAFF; cdr3_nt: TGTGCCTCCGCGGGGGACGAAGCTTTCTTT
j_call: TRBJ1-1; d_call: .; v_call: TRBV4-2; clone_size: .; cdr3_aa: CASSPAGEGGTEAFF; cdr3_nt: TGTGCCAGCAGCCCTGCCGGGGAGGGGGGGACTGAAGCTTTCTTT
j_call: TRBJ2-7; d_call: .; v_call: TRBV18; clone_size: .; cdr3_aa: CASSPRGDRRVHEQYF; cdr3_nt: TGTGCCAGCTCACCTCGCGGCGACAGAAGGGTCCACGAGCAGTACTTC
j_call: TRBJ2-4; d_call: .; v_call: TRBV9; clone_size: .; cdr3_aa: CASSVEGLNIQYF; cdr3_nt: TGTGCCAGCAGCGTAGAGGGACTTAACATTCAGTACTTC
j_call: TRBJ2-5; d_call: .; v_call: TRBV3-1/TRBV3-2; clone_size: .; cdr3_aa: CASSQGFGRQETQYF; cdr3_nt: TGTGCCAGCAGCCAAGGGTTTGGGCGGCAAGAGACCCAGTACTTC
j_call: TRBJ1-1; d_call: .; v_call: TRBV19; clone_size: .; cdr3_aa: CASDARGTEAFF; cdr3_nt: TGTGCCAGTGACGCCAGGGGCACTGAAGCTTTCTTT
j_call: TRBJ2-1; d_call: .; v_call: TRBV27; clone_size: .; cdr3_aa: CASSWTTGADEQFF; cdr3_nt: TGTGCCAGCAGTTGGACCACAGGAGCCGATGAGCAGTTCTTC
j_call: TRBJ2-1; d_call: TRBD2; v_call: TRBV3-1/TRBV3-2; clone_size: .; cdr3_aa: CASSQYSGGFPQNEQFF; cdr3_nt: TGTGCCAGCAGCCAATATAGCGGGGGATTCCCACAGAATGAGCAGTTCTTC
j_call: TRBJ1-6; d_call: .; v_call: TRBV28; clone_size: few; cdr3_aa: CASSSPIRASNSPLHF; cdr3_nt: TGTGCCAGCAGTTCCCCCATAAGGGCTTCCAATTCACCCCTCCACTTT
j_call: TRBJ2-1; d_call: TRBD2; v_call: TRBV7-3; clone_size: .; cdr3_aa: CASSLLAGAYNEQFF; cdr3_nt: TGTGCCAGCAGCTTATTGGCGGGAGCATACAATGAGCAGTTCTTC
j_call: TRBJ1-6; d_call: .; v_call: TRBV7-2; clone_size: .; cdr3_aa: CASSLLGQGDNSPLHF; cdr3_nt: TGTGCCAGCAGCTTATTGGGGCAGGGAGATAATTCACCCCTCCACTTT
j_call: TRBJ2-1; d_call: TRBD1; v_call: TRBV19; clone_size: .; cdr3_aa: CASSFPGQGVDEQFF; cdr3_nt: TGTGCCAGTAGTTTCCCGGGACAGGGGGTCGATGAGCAGTTCTTC
j_call: TRBJ2-7; d_call: TRBD1; v_call: TRBV18; clone_size: .; cdr3_aa: CASGVSTEQGAREQYF; cdr3_nt: TGTGCCAGCGGAGTCAGCACCGAACAGGGGGCTAGGGAGCAGTACTTC
j_call: TRBJ2-3; d_call: .; v_call: TRBV4-3; clone_size: once; cdr3_aa: CASSPRLGGGSTDTQYF; cdr3_nt: TGCGCCAGCAGCCCCCGGCTAGGAGGGGGCAGCACAGATACGCAGTATTTT
j_call: TRBJ1-2; d_call: .; v_call: TRBV5-1; clone_size: .; cdr3_aa: CADPAGNYGYTF; cdr3_nt: TGCGCTGATCCGGCCGGGAACTATGGCTACACCTTC
j_call: TRBJ2-2; d_call: .; v_call: TRBV11-2; clone_size: .; cdr3_aa: CASSRRTDYTGELFF; cdr3_nt: TGTGCCAGCAGCCGCCGGACAGACTACACCGGGGAGCTGTTTTTT